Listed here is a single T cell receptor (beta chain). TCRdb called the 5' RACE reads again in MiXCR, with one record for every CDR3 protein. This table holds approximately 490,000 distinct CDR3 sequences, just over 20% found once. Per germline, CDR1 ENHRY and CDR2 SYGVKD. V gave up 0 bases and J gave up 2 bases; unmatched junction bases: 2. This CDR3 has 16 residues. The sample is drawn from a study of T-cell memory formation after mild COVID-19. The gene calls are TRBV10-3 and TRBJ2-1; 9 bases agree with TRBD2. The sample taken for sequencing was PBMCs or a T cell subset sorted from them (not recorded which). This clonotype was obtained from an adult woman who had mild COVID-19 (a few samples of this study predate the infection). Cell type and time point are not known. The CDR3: CAISESWTSAYNEQFF. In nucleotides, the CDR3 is TGTGCCATCAGTGAGTCGTGGACTAGCGCCTACAATGAGCAGTTCTTC.